The 20 T cell receptor beta chains reported below all come from one sample, sequenced in a study of T cell responses to AZD1222 COVID-19 vaccine. Some clones are missing from TCRdb's copy, which holds only in-frame ones; the method was immunoSEQ multiplex PCR. This table holds approximately 79,000 clones, approximately 88% found once. Sample: peripheral blood, taken on day 0 of AZD1222 vaccination. Receptors originate from an adult in good health.

The V and J genes are TRBV28 and TRBJ1-3, with D unresolved. The CDR3 spans 14 residues. Per germline, CDR1 MDHEN and CDR2 SYDVKM. Trimming took 3 bases from V and 2 from J, leaving 8 bases between them. The CDR3 nucleotides read TGTGCCAGCAGTTTGGGCGGGGCTGGAAACACCATATATTTT. It codes for CASSLGGAGNTIYF.

DNA of the CDR3: TGTGCCAGCAGCACAAGAAACATAGAACAGGGCACTGAAGCTTTCTTT. This codes for CASSTRNIEQGTEAFF. V and J are TRBV9 and TRBJ1-1; D possibly corresponds to TRBD1 (6 bases). The CDR3 runs to 16 residues. Trimming took 4 bases from V and 4 from J, leaving 20 bases between them. Germline values: CDR1 SGDLS, CDR2 YYNGEE.

The V and J genes are TRBV30 and TRBJ1-1; unclear D gene. With 3 bases removed from V and 3 bases from J, the gap between germline ends came to 17 bases. CDR3 length: 15 residues. CDR1 is GTSNPN, CDR2 SVGIG, per germline (reference sequence). CDR3: CAWRTASQQYTEAFF. The CDR3 nucleotides are TGTGCCTGGAGGACGGCGAGTCAGCAGTACACTGAAGCTTTCTTT.

The gene calls are TRBV18 and TRBJ2-7, with 14 bases identical to TRBD2. The CDR3 is 16 residues long. Trimming took 2 bases from V and 4 from J; bases not matched to a gene: 4. Germline V gives CDR1 KGHSH, CDR2 LQKENI. The CDR3 loop reads CASSPGTSGSWYEQYF. The CDR3 DNA follows: TGTGCCAGCTCACCAGGGACTAGCGGGAGTTGGTACGAGCAGTACTTC.

This sequence joins TRBV3-1 (or the pseudogene TRBV3-2) and TRBJ1-1; D remains unclear. The CDR3 loop spans 13 amino acids. V lost 2 bases to trimming and J lost 2 bases, with 6 bases between them. The germline V gene encodes CDR1 LGHDT and CDR2 YNNKEL (reference sequence). In DNA, the CDR3 is TGTGCCAGCAGCCAAATGGGAAACACTGAAGCTTTCTTT. Translating it yields CASSQMGNTEAFF.

The rearrangement uses TRBV15 and TRBJ2-3; no clear D gene. Germline V gene sequence: CDR1 LNHNV, CDR2 YYDKDF (reference sequence). Trimming shortened V by 0 bases and J by 0 bases, and 10 bases separated the two germline ends. The CDR3 length is 16 residues. Written as DNA, the CDR3 is TGTGCCACCAGCAGAGATCCGGGCAGTAGCACAGATACGCAGTATTTT. Amino acids: CATSRDPGSSTDTQYF.

The chain employs TRBV7-9 and TRBJ1-4; TRBD1 aligns across 8 bases. CDR1 and CDR2 from the germline V gene are SEHNR and FQNEAQ (reference sequence). This CDR3 region has 15 residues. J lost 5 bases, V lost 0 bases, and 2 bases had no gene match. In DNA form, the CDR3 reads TGTGCCAGCAGCTTAGCCCGGGACAGGAATGAAAAACTGTTTTTT. Translated, it gives CASSLARDRNEKLFF.

The CDR3 region has the DNA TGTGCCAGCAGTTCGGATAGGAGCTCCTATAATTCACCCCTCCACTTT. Its translation: CASSSDRSSYNSPLHF. This chain joins TRBV28 and TRBJ1-6; D not resolved. Germline CDR1 is MDHEN and CDR2 is SYDVKM. V was shortened by 4 bases and J by 0 bases, with 10 bases between the two germline ends. The CDR3 runs 16 residues. Based on the CDR3 plus reference TRBV28 and TRBJ1-6, the full variable domain is DVKVTQSSRYLVKRTGEKVFLECVQDMDHENMFWYRQDPGLGLRLIYFSYDVKMKEKGDIPEGYSVSREKKERFSLILESASTNQTSMYLCASSSDRSSYNSPLHFGNGTRLTVT.

CDR3 sequence (DNA): TGTGCCAGCAGCAAAGTCCTAGCGGGAGTTTGTGAGACCCAGTACTTC. Protein: CASSKVLAGVCETQYF. The chain has TRBV21-1 and TRBJ2-5; the D segment call TRBD2 is taken from the table without a DNA check. TRBV21-1 is noted as a pseudogene. The CDR3 consists of 16 residues.

This chain links TRBV10-3 with TRBJ1-1; D remains unclear. CDR1 and CDR2 (germline): ENHRY, SYGVKD. With 11 bases removed from V and 0 bases from J, the gap between germline ends came to 10 bases. CDR3 length: 12 residues. The CDR3 coding sequence is TGTGCCTCGGGGAGGGTGAACACTGAAGCTTTCTTT. Translating it yields CASGRVNTEAFF.

The chain uses TRBV12-3 or TRBV12-4 and TRBJ1-4; 9 bases are a match to TRBD1. The CDR3 is 13 residues long. J lost 4 bases, V lost 6 bases, and 0 bases had no gene match. This chain's CDR3 is CASRGQGNEKLFF. CDR3 sequence (DNA): TGTGCCAGCAGGGGACAGGGTAATGAAAAACTGTTTTTT.

This chain uses TRBV10-1 with TRBJ1-1; maybe TRBD1 (6 bases). Looked up from germline, CDR1 is WNHNN and CDR2 is SYGVQD (reference sequence). This CDR3 contains 15 residues. With 4 bases removed from V and 6 bases from J, the gap between germline ends came to 18 bases. The CDR3 DNA is TGCGCCAGCAGTGCCACGGACAGCCGGTTCGCTGAAGCTTTCTTT. Its translation: CASSATDSRFAEAFF.

The V gene is TRBV19, the J gene TRBJ1-1; 8 bases map to TRBD1. With 6 bases clipped from V and 4 bases from J, the junction kept 4 bases outside the gene matches. Germline CDR1 LNHDA, CDR2 SQIVND (reference sequence). CDR3 size: 13 residues. CDR3 nucleotide sequence: TGTGCCAGTAGCAAGGACAGGGTCACTGAAGCTTTCTTT. It is translated as CASSKDRVTEAFF.

The CDR3 DNA reads TGTGCCAGCAGTGAAGCGTTGGGTAGATCAGCCAAAAACATTCAGTACTTC. It codes for CASSEALGRSAKNIQYF. The chain couples TRBV2 to TRBJ2-4; D not resolved. The CDR3 contains 17 residues. The V gene lost 0 bases and the J gene lost 0 bases, with 12 bases spanning the gap. Germline V gives CDR1 SNHLY, CDR2 FYNNEI.

V and J are TRBV19 and TRBJ2-7; 7 bases map to TRBD2. The germline gives CDR1 LNHDA, CDR2 SQIVND (reference sequence). CDR3 length equals 13 residues. V gave up 3 bases and J gave up 7 bases; unmatched junction bases: 6. The DNA of the CDR3 is TGTGCCAGTAGTATTGGACTAGTAGGGGAGCAGTACTTC. Its translation: CASSIGLVGEQYF.

The rearrangement uses TRBV14 and TRBJ2-7; D is ambiguous. Trimming cost V 0 bases and J 6 bases, with 6 bases left between them. Germline loops: CDR1 SGHDN, CDR2 FVKESK. The CDR3 is 12 amino acids. The CDR3: CASSQEVGEQYF. As DNA, the CDR3 is TGTGCCAGCAGCCAAGAAGTGGGCGAGCAGTACTTC.

The chain has TRBV6-1 and TRBJ1-5; maybe TRBD1 (5 bases). The CDR3 consists of 15 residues. Germline CDR1 reads MNHNS; CDR2 reads SASEGT. Trimming removed 1 base from V and 6 bases from J, with 13 bases in between. CDR3 bases: TGTGCCAGCAGTGAAGTGGGTAGGGGCCGTCAGCCCCAGCATTTT. Its protein product is CASSEVGRGRQPQHF.

The chain is built from TRBV29-1 and TRBJ2-1; 10 positions match TRBD2. V lost 6 bases, J lost 3 bases, and 11 bases stayed unmatched. The CDR3 spans 16 residues. CDR1 and CDR2 from the germline V gene are SQVTM and ANQGSEA. CDR3 sequence (DNA): TGCAGCGTCCTCCGTCCTAGCGGGAGAATCTACAATGAGCAGTTCTTC. Protein: CSVLRPSGRIYNEQFF.

CDR3 coding DNA: TGTGCCAGCAGCGTAGGACTAGTGGGGGGAAAGGCTGAGCAGTTCTTC. This codes for CASSVGLVGGKAEQFF. The rearrangement links TRBV9 to TRBJ2-1; maybe TRBD2 (6 bases). The CDR3 is 16 amino acids. In germline, CDR1 is SGDLS, CDR2 YYNGEE. V was trimmed by 0 bases and J by 9 bases, leaving 19 bases between them.

This chain joins TRBV7-8 and TRBJ1-5; the D gene is possibly TRBD1 (5 bases). Germline-derived CDR1 and CDR2 are SGHVS and FQNEAQ. V was cut by 2 bases and J by 4 bases, with 15 bases left in between. The CDR3 sequence is 16 residues long. This chain's CDR3 is CASSLWARERNQPQHF. CDR3 coding DNA: TGTGCCAGCAGCTTATGGGCCAGGGAAAGGAATCAGCCCCAGCATTTT.